Listed here are 17 T cell receptor beta chains from one sample, sequenced in a study of post-analysis software for immune sequencing data. Study-level results: In patients, TRBV5-6, TRBV5-1 and TRBV20-1 belonged to four or five TRBV segments found more frequently than in controls.

These receptors have no identified antigens. Every TCR beta cDNA library bore unique molecular identifiers. TCRdb re-called the PCR reads with MiXCR, one entry per CDR3 protein. Found here are about half a million distinct CDR3 sequences, under 40% of them singletons; the top ten hold about 5.6%. Sequencing was carried out using blood. The receptors were sampled from a girl aged 2-17 years with multiple sclerosis.

This clonotype was found a few times. The V call is TRBV29-1, the J call TRBJ2-3, with TRBD2 matching 12 bases. CDR3 length: 16 amino acids. V was pared by 6 bases and J by 7 bases, with 14 bases of the junction left unmatched. Germline values: CDR1 SQVTM, CDR2 ANQGSEA. As DNA, the CDR3 is TGCAGCGTATCCCTGATGTCTAGCGGGGGGGGAAATACGCAGTATTTT. Encoded protein: CSVSLMSSGGGNTQYF.

This clonotype was counted only a few times. The chain links TRBV11-2 to TRBJ2-3, with 9 bases identical to TRBD1. Germline CDR1 is SGHAT and CDR2 is FQNNGV. The CDR3 is 18 amino acids. V gave up 5 bases and J gave up 5 bases; unmatched junction bases: 17. This CDR3 reads CASSPNRDREFGVDTQYF. The DNA for the CDR3 is TGTGCCAGCAGCCCCAACCGGGACAGGGAATTTGGTGTAGATACGCAGTATTTT.

V is TRBV6-4 and J is TRBJ2-5; no clear D. V was clipped by 3 bases and J by 4 bases, with 15 bases between them. This CDR3 spans 15 amino acids. The germline V gene has CDR1 MRHNA and CDR2 SNTAGT. The CDR3 loop reads CASSEYPGGRETQYF. The CDR3 bases are TGTGCCAGCAGTGAATATCCGGGTGGCCGAGAGACCCAGTACTTC.

The chain employs TRBV5-1 and TRBJ2-4, with unresolved D. The J call may be mistaken, given a closer DNA end match to TRBJ2-7. The CDR3 has 11 amino acids. The germline V gene encodes CDR1 SGHRS and CDR2 YFSETQ. The CDR3 is CASSLANEQYF. The CDR3 DNA reads as TGCGCCAGCAGCTTGGCGAACGAGCAGTACTTC.

This clonotype was seen more than once but under ten times. This chain uses TRBV5-1 with TRBJ1-2; tentative D call: TRBD1 (5 bases). CDR1 SGHRS and CDR2 YFSETQ come from the germline V gene. V lost 3 bases and J 0 bases, leaving 9 bases between the germline ends. The CDR3 spans 14 residues. CDR3 amino acids: CASSYGGTNYGYTF. The CDR3 DNA is TGCGCCAGCAGCTACGGGGGGACTAACTATGGCTACACCTTC.

This clonotype has only a few counts. J is TRBJ2-5 and V is TRBV3-1; D gene unclear. CDR1 is LGHDT and CDR2 is YNNKEL in the germline V gene (reference sequence). With 4 bases removed from V and 5 bases from J, the gap between germline ends came to 8 bases. This CDR3 has 12 residues. CDR3 sequence: CASSRAVETQYF. CDR3 bases: TGTGCCAGCAGCCGTGCTGTGGAGACCCAGTACTTC.

This clonotype was recorded a few times. V is TRBV5-1 and J is TRBJ2-1, with TRBD1 identical over 10 bases. The junction had 13 bases not matched to a gene; V was cut back by 4 bases and J by 0 bases. This CDR3 is built from 19 residues. Germline CDR1 reads SGHRS; CDR2 reads YFSETQ. CDR3 loop: CASSASGTGALSSYNEQFF. The CDR3 DNA reads TGCGCCAGCAGCGCCTCCGGGACAGGGGCCTTAAGCTCCTACAATGAGCAGTTCTTC.

This sequence joins TRBV5-1 and TRBJ1-5; maybe TRBD1 (6 bases). This CDR3 is built from 15 residues. Per the germline V gene, CDR1 is SGHRS and CDR2 is YFSETQ. The ends were cut back, 6 bases at V and 1 base at J, with 14 bases in the middle. CDR3 loop: CASTLMGASNQPQHF. The CDR3 bases are TGCGCCAGCACCCTAATGGGGGCCAGCAATCAGCCCCAGCATTTT.

The rearrangement links TRBV2 to TRBJ1-2; 9 positions match TRBD1. This CDR3 is built from 14 residues. The V gene end was trimmed by 2 bases and the J gene end by 6 bases; junction bases not matched to a gene: 4. The germline V gene encodes CDR1 SNHLY and CDR2 FYNNEI. The DNA for the CDR3 is TGTGCCAGCAGTGAATTTGGACAGGGGCATGGCTACACCTTC. This translates into CASSEFGQGHGYTF.

The CDR3 sequence is CASSRTGAATNEKLFF. Here the CDR3 DNA reads TGTGCCAGCAGTCGGACAGGGGCAGCAACTAATGAAAAACTGTTTTTT. The chain is built from TRBV12-3 or TRBV12-4 and TRBJ1-4, with 9 bases lining up with TRBD1. J gave up 0 bases and V 5 bases, and 4 bases lay outside the gene matches. There are 16 residues in the CDR3.

The chain couples TRBV6-2 or TRBV6-3 to TRBJ2-7; perhaps TRBD2 as D (8 bases). The DNA end favors TRBJ2-5, so the J call may be wrong. The length of the CDR3 is 14 residues. Per germline, CDR1 MNHEY and CDR2 SVGEGT. The CDR3 DNA follows: TGTGCCAGCACCCGGACTAGCCCAGGGGGGACCCAGTACTTC. As protein: CASTRTSPGGTQYF.

This clonotype appeared a few times. V usage is TRBV11-3 and J usage is TRBJ2-1; 11 nucleotides align to TRBD1. The CDR3 loop spans 16 amino acids. Germline CDR1 and CDR2: SGHNT and YENEEA. With 1 base clipped from V and 7 bases from J, the junction kept 6 bases outside the gene matches. CDR3 sequence: CASSLGRGQGGNEQFF. In nucleotides, the CDR3 is TGTGCCAGCAGCTTAGGCCGGGGACAGGGGGGTAATGAGCAGTTCTTC.

A word on this clonotype: Being one base from a much bigger clone, this may be a read error. The chain employs TRBV29-1 and TRBJ2-7, with D perhaps given as TRBD1 or TRBD2 (6 bases each). The better agreement between TRBJ2-5 and the DNA end casts doubt on the J call. CDR3 length: 12 amino acids. Germline V gives CDR1 SQVTM, CDR2 ANQGSEA. CDR3 amino acids: CSGEKGGETQYF. For the CDR3, the DNA is TGCAGCGGGGAGAAGGGGGGAGAGACCCAGTACTTC.

The chain carries TRBV2 and TRBJ1-6, with 9 bases lining up with TRBD1. Per germline, CDR1 SNHLY and CDR2 FYNNEI. CDR3 size: 13 residues. The V segment lost 8 bases and the J segment 8 bases; nucleotides outside the gene matches: 4. The CDR3 DNA is TGTGCCAGCCGGCGGACAGGGGATTCACCCCTCCACTTT. It encodes CASRRTGDSPLHF.

This chain uses TRBV4-1 with TRBJ1-2; 7 bases map to TRBD1. V shed 3 bases, J shed 6 bases, and the junction held 10 bases outside the gene matches. The CDR3 is made up of 15 amino acids. Germline CDR1 MGHRA, CDR2 YSYEKL. As DNA, the CDR3 is TGCGCCAGCAGCCATGTGACCCCCGGGACAGATGGCTACACCTTC. Its translation is CASSHVTPGTDGYTF.

This clonotype is a singleton in its sample. V is TRBV20-1 and J is TRBJ1-1; the D is unclear. The CDR3 is made up of 12 amino acids. Germline V gene sequence: CDR1 DFQATT, CDR2 SNEGSKA (reference sequence). With 3 bases removed from V and 7 bases from J, the gap between germline ends came to 12 bases. CDR3 protein: CSASLLRIEAFF. In DNA, the CDR3 is TGCAGTGCTAGCCTTCTGCGGATTGAAGCTTTCTTT.

The chain uses TRBV7-2 and TRBJ1-6; D is possibly TRBD1 (6 bases). The V gene's germline CDR1 is SGHTA and CDR2 FQGNSA. V was trimmed by 6 bases and J by 5 bases, leaving 14 bases between them. This CDR3 comprises 15 residues. CDR3 loop: CASRTTGPHNSPLHF. The CDR3 coding sequence is TGTGCCAGCAGGACTACAGGGCCCCATAATTCACCCCTCCACTTT. Full variable domain (missing parts from reference TRBV7-2 and TRBJ1-6): GAGVSQSPSNKVTEKGKDVELRCDPISGHTALYWYRQSLGQGLEFLIYFQGNSAPDKSGLPSDRFSAERTGGSVSTLTIQRTQQEDSAVYLCASRTTGPHNSPLHFGNGTRLTVT.